The 12 T cell receptor beta chains below were found in one sample sequenced in a study of blood T cell repertoires in COVID-19. Sequencing was performed with immunoSEQ multiplex PCR; in TCRdb, only in-frame clones are kept and a portion is missing. This table holds some 250,000 clones, about 81% found once. Input material: peripheral blood. The receptors stem from a woman in her sixties with active or convalescent COVID-19.

J is TRBJ1-2 and V is TRBV20-1; maybe TRBD1 (6 bases). Germline values: CDR1 DFQATT, CDR2 SNEGSKA (reference sequence). This CDR3 has 13 residues. V was shortened by 3 bases and J by 8 bases, with 16 bases between the two germline ends. Here the CDR3 DNA reads TGCAGTGCTAGTCCGGGAGGGGGGCGAGGCTACACCTTC. Translated: CSASPGGGRGYTF.

The chain recombines TRBV7-9 with TRBJ1-3, with no clear D. This CDR3 contains 15 residues. Germline-derived CDR1 and CDR2 are SEHNR and FQNEAQ (reference sequence). V lost 6 bases and J lost 0, with 12 bases in between. The CDR3 coding sequence is TGTGCCAGCAGTTACGACACCCTCTCTGGAAACACCATATATTTT. Amino acids: CASSYDTLSGNTIYF.

This sequence joins TRBV7-9 and TRBJ2-4; D not certain. CDR1 is SEHNR, CDR2 FQNEAQ, per germline (reference sequence). The CDR3 is 13 amino acids. Trimming removed 5 bases at V and 3 bases at J, with 8 bases between. CDR3 region: CASSPPNKNIQYF. CDR3 bases: TGTGCCAGCAGCCCCCCCAACAAAAACATTCAGTACTTC.

This sequence joins TRBV7-2 and TRBJ2-1, with 8 bases that match TRBD2. This CDR3 contains 16 residues. Germline-derived CDR1 and CDR2 are SGHTA and FQGNSA. J lost 4 bases, V lost 5 bases, and 10 bases had no gene match. CDR3 coding DNA: TGTGCCAGCAGCATGCTGTCTAGCGGGCATTACAATGAGCAGTTCTTC. Its translation: CASSMLSSGHYNEQFF.

The rearrangement uses TRBV6-5 and TRBJ1-3, with D hard to call. CDR3 length: 14 residues. Germline V gives CDR1 MNHEY, CDR2 SVGAGI. V was shortened by 6 bases and J by 0 bases, with 9 bases between the two germline ends. The CDR3 DNA follows: TGTGCCAGCAGCGGGAGTAGCTCTGGAAACACCATATATTTT. Protein sequence: CASSGSSSGNTIYF.

The chain links TRBV12-3 or TRBV12-4 to TRBJ1-1; D ambiguous. V shed 5 bases and J shed 2 bases, with 6 bases lying between them. The CDR3 spans 12 residues. This CDR3 reads CASSPFNTEAFF. The DNA for the CDR3 is TGTGCCAGCAGTCCCTTCAACACTGAAGCTTTCTTT.

The V call is TRBV7-2, the J call TRBJ2-5; 14 bases map to TRBD2. CDR1 SGHTA and CDR2 FQGNSA come from the germline V gene. This CDR3 spans 16 amino acids. V dropped 5 bases and J dropped 5; count of bases not matched to a gene: 7. CDR3 in DNA: TGTGCCAGCAGCCACCGGACTAGCGGGGGGCAGGAGACCCAGTACTTC. Protein sequence: CASSHRTSGGQETQYF.

The genes are TRBV5-1 and TRBJ1-2; the match to TRBD1 covers 7 bases. The CDR3 runs to 15 residues. Per germline, CDR1 SGHRS and CDR2 YFSETQ. Unmatched junction bases numbered 6, after V lost 4 bases and J lost 0 bases. CDR3: CASSGDSRANYGYTF. CDR3 bases: TGCGCCAGCAGCGGGGACAGTCGAGCTAACTATGGCTACACCTTC.

The chain carries TRBV5-1 and TRBJ2-3, with a possible D match to TRBD1 (6 bases). V lost 4 bases and J 4 bases, leaving 13 bases between the germline ends. CDR3 length: 14 residues. The germline gives CDR1 SGHRS, CDR2 YFSETQ. The CDR3 bases are TGCGCCAGCAGCCCGGGAAACAGGGCAGATACGCAGTATTTT. Translating it yields CASSPGNRADTQYF.

The chain joins TRBV5-8 to TRBJ2-3; 7 bases agree with TRBD2. CDR1 and CDR2 from the germline V gene are SGHTS and YDEGEE. This CDR3 has 13 amino acids. Trimming cost V 3 bases and J 6 bases; bases outside gene matches: 4. DNA of the CDR3: TGTGCCAGCAGCTCCCAGGGAGGGGATACGCAGTATTTT. The encoded protein is CASSSQGGDTQYF.

This chain connects TRBV7-2 to TRBJ2-3, with D maybe TRBD1 (6 bases). V lost 3 bases to trimming and J lost 2 bases, with 9 bases between them. CDR1 and CDR2 from the germline V gene are SGHTA and FQGNSA. The CDR3 runs 14 residues. DNA of the CDR3: TGTGCCAGCAGCTTCGGACAGAACACAGATACGCAGTATTTT. Protein sequence: CASSFGQNTDTQYF.

The chain carries TRBV7-3 and TRBJ2-5; tentative D call: TRBD2 (6 bases). The V gene lost 0 bases and the J gene lost 1 base, with 15 bases spanning the gap. This CDR3 has 17 amino acids. Germline-derived CDR1 and CDR2 are SGHTA and FQGTGA. The CDR3 reads CASSLTGTTSPQETQYF. DNA for the CDR3: TGTGCCAGCAGCTTAACTGGAACCACTAGCCCCCAAGAGACCCAGTACTTC.